This paragraph reports one T cell receptor (beta chain). Its antigen is not identified. The data derive from a study of CD8 T cells in ankylosing spondylitis. Study findings and constraints: Matched ankylosing spondylitis synovial fluid reportedly showed significant enrichment of disease-linked clones.

By quantitative 5'-RACE with molecular barcodes, the TCR beta libraries were made. From the 5' RACE reads, TCRdb called clonotypes with MiXCR, one entry per CDR3 protein. In the table there are 85,000 to 100,000 distinct CDR3 sequences, about 9% of which are singletons. The length of the CDR3 is 13 residues. The V segment lost 1 base and the J segment 7 bases; nucleotides outside the gene matches: 5. Germline V CDR1 and CDR2: SQVTM, ANQGSEA. The sequencing sample was made of blood, either unsorted or a sorted T cell fraction (not recorded which). This rearrangement joins TRBV29-1 to TRBJ1-2, with TRBD1 matching 8 bases. This sequence originates from a male donor with ankylosing spondylitis or in good health (not recorded which). The CDR3 protein is CSVEAGGASGYTF. The CDR3, as DNA: TGCAGCGTTGAAGCAGGGGGCGCGAGTGGCTACACCTTC.